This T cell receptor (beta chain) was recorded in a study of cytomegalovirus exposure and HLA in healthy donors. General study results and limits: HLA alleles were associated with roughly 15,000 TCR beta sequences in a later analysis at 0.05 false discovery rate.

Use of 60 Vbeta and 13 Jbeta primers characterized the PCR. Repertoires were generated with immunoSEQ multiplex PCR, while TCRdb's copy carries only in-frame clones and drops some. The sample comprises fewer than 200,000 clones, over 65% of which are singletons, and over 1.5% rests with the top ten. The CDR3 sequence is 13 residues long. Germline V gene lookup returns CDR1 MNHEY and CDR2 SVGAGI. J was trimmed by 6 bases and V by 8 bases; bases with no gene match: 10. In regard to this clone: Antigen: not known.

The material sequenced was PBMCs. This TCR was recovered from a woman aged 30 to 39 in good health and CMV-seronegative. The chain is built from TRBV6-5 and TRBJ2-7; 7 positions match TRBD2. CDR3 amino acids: CASRGGSLREQYF. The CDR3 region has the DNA TGTGCCAGCCGAGGCGGGAGCCTTCGCGAGCAGTACTTC.